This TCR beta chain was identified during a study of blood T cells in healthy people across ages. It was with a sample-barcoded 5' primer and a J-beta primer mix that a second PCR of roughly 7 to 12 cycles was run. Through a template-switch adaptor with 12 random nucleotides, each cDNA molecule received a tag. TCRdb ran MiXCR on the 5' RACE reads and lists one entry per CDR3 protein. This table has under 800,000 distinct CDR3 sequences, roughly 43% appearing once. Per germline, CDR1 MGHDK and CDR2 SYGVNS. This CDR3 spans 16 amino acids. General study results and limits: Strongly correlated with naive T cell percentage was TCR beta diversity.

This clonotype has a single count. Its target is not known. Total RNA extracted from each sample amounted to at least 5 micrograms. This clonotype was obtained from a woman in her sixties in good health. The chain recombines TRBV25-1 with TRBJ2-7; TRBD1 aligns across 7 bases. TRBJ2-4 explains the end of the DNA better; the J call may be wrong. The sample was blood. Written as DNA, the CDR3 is TGTGCCAGCAGTGTACCGGGACAGATCGGGGCAAACATTCAGTACTTC. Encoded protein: CASSVPGQIGANIQYF.